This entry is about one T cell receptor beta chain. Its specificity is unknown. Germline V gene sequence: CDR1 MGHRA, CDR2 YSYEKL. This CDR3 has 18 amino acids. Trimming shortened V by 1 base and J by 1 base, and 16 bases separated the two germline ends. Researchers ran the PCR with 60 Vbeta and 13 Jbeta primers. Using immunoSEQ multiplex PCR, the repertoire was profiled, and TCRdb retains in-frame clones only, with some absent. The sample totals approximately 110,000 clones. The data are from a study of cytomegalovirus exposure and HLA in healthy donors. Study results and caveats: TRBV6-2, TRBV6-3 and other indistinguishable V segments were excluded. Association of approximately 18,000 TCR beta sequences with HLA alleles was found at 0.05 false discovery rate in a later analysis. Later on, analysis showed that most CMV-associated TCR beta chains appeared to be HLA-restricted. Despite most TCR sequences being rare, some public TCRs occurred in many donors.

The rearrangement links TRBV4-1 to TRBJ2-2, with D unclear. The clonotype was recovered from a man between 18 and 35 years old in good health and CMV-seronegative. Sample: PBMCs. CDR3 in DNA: TGCGCCAGCAGCCAAGTGATTATGGCAGCGATGAACACCGGGGAGCTGTTTTTT. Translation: CASSQVIMAAMNTGELFF.